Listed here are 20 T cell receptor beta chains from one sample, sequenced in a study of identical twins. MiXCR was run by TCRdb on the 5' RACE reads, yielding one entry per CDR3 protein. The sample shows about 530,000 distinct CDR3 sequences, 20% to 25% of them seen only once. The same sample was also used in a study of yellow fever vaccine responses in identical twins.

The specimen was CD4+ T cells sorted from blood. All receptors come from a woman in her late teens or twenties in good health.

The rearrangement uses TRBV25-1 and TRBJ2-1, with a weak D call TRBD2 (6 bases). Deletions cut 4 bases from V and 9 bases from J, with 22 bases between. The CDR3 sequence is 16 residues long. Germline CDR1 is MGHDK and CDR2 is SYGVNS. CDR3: CASSALGGTQGGEQFF. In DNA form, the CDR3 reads TGTGCCAGCAGTGCCCTAGGAGGGACTCAGGGCGGTGAGCAGTTCTTC.

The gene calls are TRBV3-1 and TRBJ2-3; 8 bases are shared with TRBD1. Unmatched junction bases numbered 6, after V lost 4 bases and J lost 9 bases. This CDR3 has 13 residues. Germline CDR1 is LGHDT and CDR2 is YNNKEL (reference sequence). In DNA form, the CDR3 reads TGTGCCAGCAGCCTAACCCGACAGGGGACGCAGTATTTT. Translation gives CASSLTRQGTQYF.

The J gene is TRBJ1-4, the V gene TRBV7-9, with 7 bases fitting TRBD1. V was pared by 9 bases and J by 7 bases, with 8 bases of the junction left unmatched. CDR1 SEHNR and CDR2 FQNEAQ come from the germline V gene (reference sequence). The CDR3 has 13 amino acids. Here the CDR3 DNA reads TGTGCCAGGAACGACAGGGAGTCTGAAAAACTGTTTTTT. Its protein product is CARNDRESEKLFF. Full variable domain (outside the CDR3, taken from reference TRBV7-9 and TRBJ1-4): DTGVSQNPRHKITKRGQNVTFRCDPISEHNRLYWYRQTLGQGPEFLTYFQNEAQLEKSRLLSDRFSAERPKGSFSTLEIQRTEQGDSAMYLCARNDRESEKLFFGSGTQLSVL.

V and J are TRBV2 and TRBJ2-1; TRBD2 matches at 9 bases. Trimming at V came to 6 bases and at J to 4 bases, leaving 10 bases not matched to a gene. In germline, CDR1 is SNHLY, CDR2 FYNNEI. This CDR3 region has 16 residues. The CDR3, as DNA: TGTGCCAGCAGCCAAAGACTAGCGGAGATATACAATGAGCAGTTCTTC. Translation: CASSQRLAEIYNEQFF.

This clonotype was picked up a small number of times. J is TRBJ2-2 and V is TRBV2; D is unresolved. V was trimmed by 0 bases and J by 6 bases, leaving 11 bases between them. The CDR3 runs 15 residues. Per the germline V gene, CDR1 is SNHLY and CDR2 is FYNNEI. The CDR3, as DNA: TGTGCCAGCAGTGAAGCATATAGTCGTTCCGGGGAGCTGTTTTTT. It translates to CASSEAYSRSGELFF.

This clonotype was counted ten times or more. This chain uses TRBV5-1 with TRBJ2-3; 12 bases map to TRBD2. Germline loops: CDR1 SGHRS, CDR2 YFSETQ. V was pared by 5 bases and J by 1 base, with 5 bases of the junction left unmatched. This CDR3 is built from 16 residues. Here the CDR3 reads CASRTGLAGRTDTQYF. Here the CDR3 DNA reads TGCGCCAGCAGAACGGGACTAGCGGGCCGCACAGATACGCAGTATTTT.

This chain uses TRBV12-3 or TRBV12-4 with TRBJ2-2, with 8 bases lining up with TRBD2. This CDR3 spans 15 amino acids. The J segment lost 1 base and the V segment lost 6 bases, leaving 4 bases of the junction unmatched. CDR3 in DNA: TGTGCCAGCAGCCTCGGGACTAGGAACACCGGGGAGCTGTTTTTT. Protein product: CASSLGTRNTGELFF.

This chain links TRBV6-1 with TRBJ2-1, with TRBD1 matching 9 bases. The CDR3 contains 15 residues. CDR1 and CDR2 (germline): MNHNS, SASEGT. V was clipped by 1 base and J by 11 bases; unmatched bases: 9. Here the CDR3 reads CASSEEETGGMKQFF. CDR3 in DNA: TGTGCCAGCAGTGAAGAGGAGACAGGGGGAATGAAGCAGTTCTTC.

The CDR3 spells CASSPSQYDGYTF. CDR3 coding DNA: TGTGCCAGCTCACCATCACAGTATGATGGCTACACCTTC. The chain combines TRBV18 with TRBJ1-2, with D unresolved. Trimming took 2 bases from V and 6 from J, leaving 10 bases between them. Per the germline V gene, CDR1 is KGHSH and CDR2 is LQKENI. The CDR3 consists of 13 residues.

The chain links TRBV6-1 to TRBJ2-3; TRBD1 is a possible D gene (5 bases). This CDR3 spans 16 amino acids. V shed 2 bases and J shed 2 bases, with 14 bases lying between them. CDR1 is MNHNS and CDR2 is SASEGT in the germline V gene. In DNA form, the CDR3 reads TGTGCCAGCAGTGAACCCCCCAGGGTACTCACAGATACGCAGTATTTT. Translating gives CASSEPPRVLTDTQYF.

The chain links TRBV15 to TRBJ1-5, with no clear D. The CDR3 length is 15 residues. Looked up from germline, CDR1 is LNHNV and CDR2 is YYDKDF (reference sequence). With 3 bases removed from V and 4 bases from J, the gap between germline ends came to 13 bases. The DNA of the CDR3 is TGTGCCACCAGCAGCCGGGAGGCAAGGAATCAGCCCCAGCATTTT. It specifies CATSSREARNQPQHF.

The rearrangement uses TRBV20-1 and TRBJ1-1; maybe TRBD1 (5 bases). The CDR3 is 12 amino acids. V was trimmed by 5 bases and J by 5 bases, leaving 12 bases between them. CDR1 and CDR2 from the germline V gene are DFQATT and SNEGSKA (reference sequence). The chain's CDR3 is CSAPPEGTEAFF. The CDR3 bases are TGCAGTGCTCCCCCTGAGGGGACTGAAGCTTTCTTT.

This CDR3 reads CASRTGLTYEQYF. Written as DNA, the CDR3 is TGTGCCAGCAGGACAGGCCTTACCTACGAGCAGTACTTC. The chain couples TRBV28 to TRBJ2-7, with D possibly matching TRBD1 (6 bases). Germline V gives CDR1 MDHEN, CDR2 SYDVKM. V lost 6 bases to trimming and J lost 2 bases, with 11 bases between them. This CDR3 has 13 amino acids.

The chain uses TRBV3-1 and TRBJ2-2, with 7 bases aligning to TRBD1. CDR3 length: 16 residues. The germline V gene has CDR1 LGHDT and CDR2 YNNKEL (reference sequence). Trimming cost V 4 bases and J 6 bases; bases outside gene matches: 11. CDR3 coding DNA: TGTGCCAGCAGCCGCCCGGACAGGTTGGGTTCCGGGGAGCTGTTTTTT. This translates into CASSRPDRLGSGELFF.

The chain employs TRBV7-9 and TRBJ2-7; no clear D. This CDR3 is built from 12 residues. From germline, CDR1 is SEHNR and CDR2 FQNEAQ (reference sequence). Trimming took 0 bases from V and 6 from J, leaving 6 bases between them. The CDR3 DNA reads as TGTGCCAGCAGCTTAGCGGAAGCCGAGCAGTACTTC. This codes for CASSLAEAEQYF.

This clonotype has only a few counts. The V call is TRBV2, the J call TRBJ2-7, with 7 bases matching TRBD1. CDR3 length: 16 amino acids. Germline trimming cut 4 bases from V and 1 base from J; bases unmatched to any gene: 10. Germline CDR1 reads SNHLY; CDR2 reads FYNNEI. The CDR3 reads CASSGIDRVVSYEQYF. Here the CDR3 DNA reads TGTGCCAGCAGTGGGATAGACAGGGTTGTTTCCTACGAGCAGTACTTC.

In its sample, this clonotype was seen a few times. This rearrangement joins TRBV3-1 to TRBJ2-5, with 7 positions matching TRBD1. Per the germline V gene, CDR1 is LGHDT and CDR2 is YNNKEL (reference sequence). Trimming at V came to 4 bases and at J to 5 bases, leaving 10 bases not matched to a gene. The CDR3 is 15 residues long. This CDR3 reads CASSRQGASRETQYF. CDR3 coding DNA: TGTGCCAGCAGCCGACAGGGAGCGTCTCGGGAGACCCAGTACTTC.

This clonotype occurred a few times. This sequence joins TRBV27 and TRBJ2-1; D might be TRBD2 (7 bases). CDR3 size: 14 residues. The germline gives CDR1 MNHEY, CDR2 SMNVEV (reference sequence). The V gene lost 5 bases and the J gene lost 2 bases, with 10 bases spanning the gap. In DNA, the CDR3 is TGTGCCAGCAGTAACGGGGGGCCCTACAATGAGCAGTTCTTC. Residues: CASSNGGPYNEQFF.

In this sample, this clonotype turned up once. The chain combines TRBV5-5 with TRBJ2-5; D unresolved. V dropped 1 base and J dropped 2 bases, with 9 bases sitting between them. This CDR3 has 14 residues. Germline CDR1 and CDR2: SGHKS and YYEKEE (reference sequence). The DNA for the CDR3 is TGTGCCAGCAGCTTGAATCCCGAGCAAGAGACCCAGTACTTC. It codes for CASSLNPEQETQYF.

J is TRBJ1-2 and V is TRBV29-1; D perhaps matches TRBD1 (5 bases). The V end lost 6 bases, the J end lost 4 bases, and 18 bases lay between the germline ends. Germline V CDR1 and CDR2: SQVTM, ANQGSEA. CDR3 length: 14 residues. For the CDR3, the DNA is TGCAGCGTGTCCTCCGGGGGAGGCGGCTATGGCTACACCTTC. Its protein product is CSVSSGGGGYGYTF. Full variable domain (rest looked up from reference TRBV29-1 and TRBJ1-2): SAVISQKPSRDICQRGTSLTIQCQVDSQVTMMFWYRQQPGQSLTLIATANQGSEATYESGFVIDKFPISRPNLTFSTLTVSNMSPEDSSIYLCSVSSGGGGYGYTFGSGTRLTVV.